This TCR beta chain is from a study of Graves' ophthalmopathy and Graves' hyperthyroidism (dated by TCRdb to between 2018 and 2020). Regarding the complete study: Peripheral blood samples were taken at the time of initial diagnosis, before any treatment was given. The 100 discovery patients were randomly split 7:3 into training and test sets. The independent validation cohort included approximately 19 hyperthyroidism patients plus 17 patients who later progressed from hyperthyroidism to ophthalmopathy. In total, 135 blood samples were TCR-sequenced: approximately 40 ophthalmopathy, approximately 80 hyperthyroidism and about 17 hyperthyroidism-to-ophthalmopathy patients. The study used TCR beta repertoire signatures to distinguish Graves' ophthalmopathy from Graves' hyperthyroidism and to predict progression to ophthalmopathy. A discovery set of 95 to 100 patients (roughly 43 ophthalmopathy, under 65 stable hyperthyroidism) was enrolled to explore V-J signatures distinguishing ophthalmopathy from hyperthyroidism. In more than five hyperthyroidism patients, the T-cell repertoires found in thyroid tissue were compared with those found in blood. Following sampling, methimazole starting at 30 mg daily was administered to hyperthyroidism patients, and high-dose intravenous methylprednisolone was administered to ophthalmopathy patients.

Cut back by 5 bases and 5 bases, the V and J ends lie 10 bases apart. The CDR3 measures 12 amino acids from cysteine to phenylalanine. The retained sequence is limited to the CDR3, 36 bases, with the frame set at the first base. Via the germline V gene (reference sequence), CDR1 is DFQATT and CDR2 SNEGSKA. General study outcomes and caveats: No statistical method was used to set the sample size in advance, and the investigators knew which group each participant was assigned to. The 13-signature model separated ophthalmopathy from stable hyperthyroidism with approximately 90% sensitivity and approximately 83% specificity in cross-validation, and 80%/75% in the test set. Most expanded thyroid clonotypes with frequency above 0.001 were also detected in blood, suggesting blood repertoires may reflect the thyroid immune response. In validation, the model predicted ophthalmopathy progression with roughly 68% sensitivity and approximately 78% specificity; approximately 12 predicted patients were CT-confirmed with GO in a median of approximately 6.5 months.

For repertoire sequencing, TCR beta CDR3 regions were amplified from RNA transcripts. The first round of RT-PCR was done with HTBI primers and the Qiagen OneStep RT-PCR kit, and was followed by a second round of multiplex PCR, then size selection and purification. Libraries were sequenced paired-end with 100 bp reads on an Illumina HiSeq2000. From the authors' description of their analysis: Reads were processed with SOAPnuke, discarding reads with adapters, uncalled bases, mean Phred below 15, or no exact constant-primer or identifier match. High-quality paired reads were merged with COPE v1.2.5. Each unique nucleotide sequence was defined as a clonotype, and clonotypes were aligned to IMGT TRB V, D and J references with MiTCR v1.1. The analysis was limited to V-J combinations with a frequency above 0.0001, which together covered 98% to 99.2% of repertoires. A TCR clonal expansion and chaos score per V-J combination was defined as the ratio of F50 clonal expansion to chaos observed in the TCRdist matrix. Features were reduced by Welch's t-statistics and random forest to 10 to 15 V-J combinations, which fed a naive Bayes classifier. The similarity between thyroid and blood repertoires was quantified using the Morisita-Horn index. Starting from the raw public reads, TCRdb applied fastp trimming at Q25, assembled clones with MiXCR and retained in-frame beta chains. Every entry covers one CDR3 protein and lists the most common genes and DNA from its rows. For this entry, the V and J calls and clone size follow TCRdb and not the study's own pipeline. The sample yields about 14,000 distinct CDR3 sequences; roughly 45% were counted once. Jointly, the top ten make up around 50% of the sample.

Ophthalmopathy patients had moderately to severely active disease, Clinical Activity Score of at least 3, NOSPECS grade of at least 4, and disease duration under 3 months. Patients with other autoimmune diseases, uncontrolled infections, pregnancy or lactation were excluded from the study. Diagnosis was based on clinical symptoms, serum thyroxine, TRAb, thyroid ultrasound and orbital computed tomography. PBMCs were isolated from about 10 ml of fresh peripheral blood by Ficoll-Paque density gradient centrifugation. Total RNA was extracted using Trizol reagent, and RNA quality was checked on an Agilent 2100 Bioanalyzer. Comment on this clonotype: The antigen this receptor binds is unknown. The input lacks base qualities; no much larger clone sits a single base away.

The sequencing sample was made of peripheral blood. Here the chain combines TRBV20-1 and TRBJ1-5; D gene: possibly TRBD1, on 5 matching bases. This clonotype was sampled from a young woman with Graves' ophthalmopathy. Donor details come from another sample of the same person, matched by shared clones. The nucleotide sequence reads TGCAGTGCTGGGGGTCATTATCAGCCCCAGCATTTT. The encoded protein is CSAGGHYQPQHF.